This T cell receptor (beta chain) was found in a study of PD-1 blockade in classical Hodgkin lymphoma. Study outcomes and limitations: The origin of the repertoire differences remains undefined, with disease activity or prior therapy as possible causes. Relapsed/refractory patients reportedly had lower baseline diversity than newly diagnosed patients. Patients starting nivolumab less than 1 year after ASCT had lower diversity and were excluded from later analyses.

Germline V gene lookup returns CDR1 LNHDA and CDR2 SQIVND (reference sequence). The length of the CDR3 is 14 residues. V lost 5 bases, J lost 0 bases, and 8 bases lay in between. About this clone itself: Its antigen remains unidentified.

Profiling relied on immunoSEQ multiplex PCR, and the TCRdb table lists in-frame clones only, not all of them. This sample has under 95,000 clones, with around 93% found just once. With no exception, relapse followed autologous stem cell transplantation in all patients, and brentuximab vedotin exposure varied. Relapsed/refractory classical Hodgkin lymphoma patients had complete, partial or progressive responses. Sequenced here: peripheral blood mononuclear cells (PBMCs), sampled at baseline. This TCR was sampled from a human donor with classical Hodgkin lymphoma. The V gene is TRBV19, the J gene TRBJ1-3; D is ambiguous. CDR3 DNA sequence: TGTGCCAGTAGTGGCGGCTACTCTGGAAACACCATATATTTT. Translating it yields CASSGGYSGNTIYF.